This paragraph covers one T cell receptor delta chain sequence. In this sample, this clone turned up once. Its target antigen remains unknown. Base qualities are not at hand, and no much larger clone is one base apart. A single read counts as weak evidence. The source of the sample is a study of DNA immune sequencing with unique molecular identifiers (dated by TCRdb to about 2020). For the wider study: Immunomagnetic cell separation was used to enrich gammadelta T cells from buffy coats, and the genomic DNA of the enriched gammadelta T cells was then sequenced. Fluorescence-activated cell sorting was used to enrich gammadelta T cells from the PBMC of roughly 11 healthy people. The study developed and validated an ultrasensitive DNA-based TRD repertoire sequencing method using PCR-introduced unique molecular identifiers. All donors were healthy people, and roughly ten of the donors were profiled using sorted gammadelta T cells from peripheral blood. Validation of the sequencing method was done both on synthetic reference molecules and on blood samples taken from healthy individuals. In the comparison of enriched versus non-enriched samples, around 95 ng of enriched gammadelta T-cell DNA and around 1 ug of non-enriched PBMC DNA were sequenced. The paper as a whole reports these results and caveats: TRDV2 paired with TRDJ1 was the most common TRD rearrangement among clonotypes in healthy donors. TRD repertoire diversity differed among healthy donors, and several donors were highly oligoclonal, with the top 5 clonotypes making up more than half of productive molecules. The primer-based approach cannot detect novel TRD sequences that are not targeted by the primers.

V lost 1 base and J lost 0 bases, and the count of bases not matched to a germline gene is 17. CDR1 and CDR2 were assigned from the germline V gene as TSWWSYY and QGS. The cysteine opens and the phenylalanine closes a CDR3 of 21 amino acids. The only DNA kept is the CDR3, 63 bases in frame from the first base. Library preparation employed multiplex PCR. A 32-plex assay amplified the genomic DNA, with primers for all 8 TRDV and 4 TRDJ genes spanning the CDR3. A 12-nucleotide UMI was introduced during roughly 3 barcoding PCR cycles, after which a second PCR was performed with Illumina adapter primers. AMPure XP beads were used for library purification, and library quality was checked on a Fragment Analyzer with the HS NGS Fragment kit. Sequencing was run on an Illumina MiniSeq mid-output kit with around 20% PhiX and 150 cycles of paired-end reads. The paper's data handling went like this. MIGEC version 1.2.9 was used to process reads, grouping reads by UMI and building error-corrected consensus sequences. For post-processing, modified scripts from VDJtools version 1.2.1 were used together with the tcR R package. Via CATT, TCRdb reprocessed the public reads, and rows with identical DNA were then joined. TCRdb's processing, not the authors', yielded these V and J calls. For this sample there are 4,000 to 5,500 delta-chain clones; around 9.9% appear just once. Together, the top ten hold 45% to 55% of the sample.

Sequencing input: gamma-delta T cells enriched from blood buffy coat, or unenriched PBMCs (not recorded which). This receptor chain uses TRDV1 and TRDJ1; TRDD3 lines up with 10 middle nucleotides. Since TCRdb gives no J gene, matching the DNA to germline was used here to assign it. The TCR was taken from a human donor in good health. DNA sequence: TGTGCTCTTGGGGAACCTTCCTACGACTGGGGGATCCCCTGTTACACCGATAAACTCATCTTT. Its coded protein is CALGEPSYDWGIPCYTDKLIF.